This T cell receptor beta chain comes out of a study of response to subunit inactivated influenza vaccine. Findings of the study overall: The authors offered the suggestion that each seasonal influenza vaccination recruits few new T cells.

This CDR3 spans 14 amino acids. Trimming took 3 bases from V and 5 from J, leaving 16 bases between them. The germline gives CDR1 SQVTM, CDR2 ANQGSEA. One entry per CDR3 protein, called by TCRdb with MiXCR from the RT-PCR reads. The sample has a few hundred thousand distinct CDR3 sequences; around 15% are singletons. This clonotype was seen a few times. What it recognizes is unknown. This TCR was recovered from a man aged 45-60 years who received an inactivated influenza vaccine. The genes are TRBV29-1 and TRBJ2-5; D possibly matches TRBD1 or TRBD2 (6 bases each). This material consisted of PBMCs from blood, taken 12 days after vaccination. The CDR3 here is CSVEVTGGGETQYF. The DNA of the CDR3 is TGCAGCGTTGAGGTGACAGGAGGAGGGGAGACCCAGTACTTC.